A selection of T cell receptor beta chains follows, all from one sample in a study of shared clonotypes between healthy human individuals. Sequenced by immunoSEQ multiplex PCR; TCRdb stores in-frame clones only, minus some. The table shows 2 million to 2.5 million clones, with about 95% occurring only once. Sequenced: naive CD8+ T cells sorted from blood. The source is a man in his late teens or twenties in good health. Both conserved end residues are part of each CDR3. D genes are given only for firm matches. Clone size appears in some rows only: once, few, many, or a class for an expanded clone.

abundance,d_gene,v_gene,j_gene,CDR3aa,CDR3nt
once,TRBD1,TRBV9,TRBJ2-2,CASSGTGPGELFF,TGTGCCAGCAGCGGGACAGGTCCCGGGGAGCTGTTTTTT
NA,NA,TRBV11-3,TRBJ2-1,CASSLGGHNEQFF,TGTGCCAGCAGCTTAGGCGGGCACAATGAGCAGTTCTTC
NA,TRBD1,TRBV11-1,TRBJ2-5,CASSRTGIILGQETQYF,TGTGCCAGCAGCCGGACAGGGATTATTCTGGGCCAAGAGACCCAGTACTTC
NA,TRBD2,TRBV30,TRBJ2-7,CAWNMGGSYEQYF,TGTGCCTGGAACATGGGGGGGTCCTACGAGCAGTACTTC
NA,NA,TRBV28,TRBJ1-4,CASSLPSSGWNEKLFF,TGTGCCAGCAGTTTACCCTCTTCGGGGTGGAATGAAAAACTGTTTTTT
NA,NA,TRBV4-2,TRBJ2-3,CASSGLLADTQYF,TGTGCCAGCTCTGGCTTACTGGCCGATACGCAGTATTTT
NA,TRBD1,TRBV4-1,TRBJ1-6,CASSQEGQGGSPLHF,TGCGCCAGCAGCCAAGAAGGACAGGGGGGTTCACCCCTCCACTTT
NA,NA,TRBV9,TRBJ2-1,CASSVESWRAGVSYNEQFF,TGTGCCAGCAGCGTAGAATCTTGGAGGGCAGGGGTTTCCTACAATGAGCAGTTCTTC
NA,NA,TRBV2,TRBJ2-1,CASSVVRYNEQFF,TGTGCCAGCAGTGTAGTCAGATACAATGAGCAGTTCTTC
NA,TRBD2,TRBV5-6,TRBJ2-3,CASSLALWRGGGTDTQYF,TGTGCCAGCAGCTTGGCCTTATGGCGGGGGGGAGGCACAGATACGCAGTATTTT
NA,NA,TRBV18,TRBJ2-7,CASSPPSSSYEQYF,TGTGCCAGCTCACCACCCTCTTCCTCCTACGAGCAGTACTTC
once,NA,TRBV13,TRBJ2-7,CASSPGATYEQYF,TGTGCCAGCAGCCCGGGGGCCACCTACGAGCAGTACTTC
NA,TRBD1,TRBV7-9,TRBJ1-3,CASSRQGKAGGNTIYF,TGTGCCAGCAGCCGACAGGGCAAAGCTGGAGGAAACACCATATATTTT
NA,NA,TRBV27,TRBJ2-7,CASSPLEVGGSYEQYF,TGTGCCAGCAGTCCTCTCGAGGTCGGGGGTTCCTACGAGCAGTACTTC
NA,NA,TRBV27,TRBJ1-2,CASSLGGGAYGYTF,TGTGCCAGCAGTTTAGGGGGGGGTGCATATGGCTACACCTTC
once,NA,TRBV4-2,TRBJ1-1,CASSQDGGTNTEAFF,TGTGCCAGCAGCCAAGACGGGGGGACGAACACTGAAGCTTTCTTT
NA,NA,TRBV4-1,TRBJ2-3,CASSQDRQAGDTQYF,TGCGCCAGCAGCCAAGATCGACAGGCTGGAGATACGCAGTATTTT
once,NA,TRBV9,TRBJ1-1,CASSVALGGSPNTEAFF,TGTGCCAGCAGCGTAGCTCTGGGGGGATCCCCGAACACTGAAGCTTTCTTT
NA,TRBD1,TRBV9,TRBJ1-1,CASSSKGGVGANTEAFF,TGTGCCAGCAGCTCTAAAGGGGGCGTGGGAGCGAACACTGAAGCTTTCTTT
once,TRBD2,TRBV4-1,TRBJ2-1,CASSQDELLGLAGGYNEQFF,TGCGCCAGCAGCCAAGATGAATTATTGGGATTAGCGGGAGGGTACAATGAGCAGTTCTTC
NA,NA,TRBV4-1,TRBJ1-6,CASSQVDNSPLHF,TGCGCCAGCAGCCAAGTGGATAATTCACCCCTCCACTTT
NA,TRBD2,TRBV5-1,TRBJ2-7,CASSLDLERGDLRYEQYF,TGCGCCAGCAGCTTGGACCTGGAGCGGGGGGACCTTCGCTACGAGCAGTACTTC
NA,NA,TRBV6-5,TRBJ1-1,CASSYANTEAFF,TGTGCCAGCAGTTATGCGAACACTGAAGCTTTCTTT
NA,NA,TRBV30,TRBJ1-4,CAWRPEIGDNEKLFF,TGTGCCTGGAGACCTGAAATCGGTGATAATGAAAAACTGTTTTTT
once,NA,TRBV7-3,TRBJ2-3,CASSLNGQADTQYF,TGTGCCAGCAGCTTAAATGGCCAGGCAGATACGCAGTATTTT
NA,NA,TRBV5-1,TRBJ2-5,CASSLMNQGRETQYF,TGCGCCAGCAGCTTGATGAACCAGGGGCGCGAGACCCAGTACTTC
NA,NA,TRBV10-3,TRBJ2-7,CAISESPQYYEQYF,TGTGCCATCAGTGAGTCTCCCCAATACTACGAGCAGTACTTC
NA,NA,TRBV12-5,TRBJ2-7,CASGLRQNRYEQYF,TGTGCTAGTGGTTTAAGGCAGAACCGGTACGAGCAGTACTTC
once,NA,TRBV5-6,TRBJ1-2,CASTPADSYYGYTF,TGTGCCAGCACCCCGGCCGACAGTTACTATGGCTACACCTTC
NA,NA,TRBV19,TRBJ2-7,CASSPSRDPGYEQYF,TGTGCCAGTAGCCCCTCCCGGGACCCAGGCTACGAGCAGTACTTC
NA,TRBD1,TRBV9,TRBJ1-4,CASSSTTGINEKLFF,TGTGCCAGCAGCTCGACGACAGGGATTAATGAAAAACTGTTTTTT
NA,NA,TRBV19,TRBJ2-7,CASSIGNAASYEQYF,TGTGCCAGTAGTATCGGTAACGCGGCCTCCTACGAGCAGTACTTC
once,NA,TRBV7-9,TRBJ1-4,CASSFGSEPLFF,TGTGCCAGCAGCTTTGGGTCGGAACCGCTGTTTTTT
NA,NA,TRBV11-2,TRBJ1-1,CASSPGMNTEAFF,TGTGCCAGCAGCCCGGGAATGAACACTGAAGCTTTCTTT
NA,NA,TRBV4-3,TRBJ2-3,CASSHPRGTDTQYF,TGCGCCAGCAGCCATCCCCGAGGCACAGATACGCAGTATTTT
NA,TRBD1,TRBV28,TRBJ2-1,CASSDLPGTAGYYNEQFF,TGTGCCAGCAGTGATCTACCTGGGACAGCTGGTTACTACAATGAGCAGTTCTTC
NA,NA,TRBV15,TRBJ2-3,CATSKQVLSTDTQYF,TGTGCCACAAGTAAACAGGTATTGAGCACAGATACGCAGTATTTT
NA,NA,TRBV28,TRBJ1-1,CASSTNREGTEAFF,TGTGCCAGCAGTACAAACAGGGAGGGCACTGAAGCTTTCTTT
NA,TRBD1,TRBV19,TRBJ2-1,CASSIDQGAGEQFF,TGTGCCAGTAGTATTGATCAGGGGGCAGGTGAGCAGTTCTTC
NA,NA,TRBV7-9,TRBJ2-1,CASSPYNAYNEQFF,TGTGCCAGCAGCCCCTATAACGCCTACAATGAGCAGTTCTTC
NA,NA,TRBV28,TRBJ1-5,CASSLRDKAMGQPQHF,TGTGCCAGCAGTTTACGGGACAAGGCCATGGGGCAGCCCCAGCATTTT
NA,NA,TRBV2,TRBJ2-3,CASSEVGGADTQYF,TGTGCCAGCAGTGAAGTCGGAGGTGCAGATACGCAGTATTTT